Listed below are T cell receptor beta chains from one sample, sequenced in a study of monozygotic twins with cystic fibrosis. The data were produced by immunoSEQ multiplex PCR, yet TCRdb's version contains in-frame clones alone and is incomplete. The sample contains roughly 20,000 clones, approximately 97% of which appear only once. The sample taken for sequencing was blood. The receptors stem from a woman in her 30s with cystic fibrosis. Each CDR3 is given with its conserved first and last residue. A D gene is named only where the DNA matches it firmly. Clone size appears in some rows only: once, few, many, or a class for an expanded clone.

TRBJ2-1	TRBV5-6	-	-	CASSTLPGISYNEQFF	TGTGCCAGCAGCACGCTTCCCGGTATCTCCTACAATGAGCAGTTCTTC
TRBJ1-6	TRBV27	-	TRBD1	CASSYRGWNSPLHF	TGTGCCAGCAGTTACAGGGGTTGGAATTCACCCCTCCACTTT
TRBJ2-7	TRBV18	-	-	CASSPLGGGKTYEQYF	TGTGCCAGCTCACCTTTGGGAGGGGGCAAAACCTACGAGCAGTACTTC
TRBJ2-7	TRBV7-2	once	TRBD2	CASSWAAGATYEQYF	TGTGCCAGCAGCTGGGCAGCGGGGGCAACCTACGAGCAGTACTTC
TRBJ2-5	TRBV5-1	-	TRBD1	CASSLAPIRQGETQYF	TGCGCCAGCAGCTTGGCACCAATAAGACAGGGAGAGACCCAGTACTTC
TRBJ2-7	TRBV29-1	-	TRBD2	CSVEGLAGINEQYF	TGCAGCGTTGAGGGACTAGCGGGGATCAACGAGCAGTACTTC
TRBJ2-1	TRBV7-8	-	-	CASSLEAGRHNEQFF	TGTGCCAGCAGCTTAGAGGCGGGGAGACACAATGAGCAGTTCTTC
TRBJ2-3	TRBV5-6	-	TRBD2	CASSLLLAGGTDTQYF	TGTGCCAGCAGCTTATTACTAGCGGGGGGCACAGATACGCAGTATTTT
TRBJ1-6	TRBV19	-	TRBD1	CASSRTGGSYNSPLHF	TGTGCCAGTAGTAGAACAGGGGGCTCCTATAATTCACCCCTCCACTTT
TRBJ2-5	TRBV2	-	-	CASIPGVAQTQYF	TGTGCCAGCATTCCGGGTGTGGCGCAGACCCAGTACTTC
TRBJ1-1	TRBV11-3	-	TRBD1	CASSLDGSGGTEAFF	TGTGCCAGCAGCTTAGATGGTTCAGGGGGGACTGAAGCTTTCTTT
TRBJ2-7	TRBV7-2	-	-	CASSLAGGAEQYF	TGTGCCAGCAGTCTCGCAGGGGGGGCCGAGCAGTACTTC
TRBJ1-2	TRBV6-6	-	-	CASSHAGDNYGYTF	TGTGCCAGCAGCCACGCAGGGGACAACTATGGCTACACCTTC
TRBJ1-4	TRBV13	-	TRBD1	CASSSTGGTGGEKLFF	TGTGCCAGCAGCTCCACAGGGGGGACAGGGGGCGAAAAACTGTTTTTT
TRBJ1-6	TRBV7-2	-	-	CASSLDGSGNSPLHF	TGTGCCAGCAGCTTAGACGGGTCGGGGAATTCACCCCTCCACTTT
TRBJ1-2	TRBV6-5	-	-	CASPEALYGYTF	TGTGCCAGTCCGGAGGCCCTCTATGGCTACACCTTC
TRBJ2-3	TRBV5-1	-	-	CASSTAGYSTDTQYF	TGCGCCAGCAGCACGGCGGGGTATAGCACAGATACGCAGTATTTT
TRBJ1-1	TRBV7-9	-	-	CASSHRWQPEAFF	TGTGCCAGCAGCCACAGGTGGCAGCCGGAAGCTTTCTTT
TRBJ2-1	TRBV7-6	-	TRBD2	CASSTSGRADEQFF	TGTGCCAGCAGCACTAGCGGCCGCGCGGATGAGCAGTTCTTC
TRBJ1-2	TRBV28	-	TRBD1	CASSSRQGYGYTF	TGTGCCAGCAGTTCTCGACAGGGGTATGGCTACACCTTC
TRBJ1-2	TRBV4-3	-	-	CASSHAPQGQNNGYTF	TGCGCCAGCAGCCACGCCCCCCAGGGGCAGAATAATGGCTACACCTTC
TRBJ2-5	TRBV7-2	-	TRBD2	CASSFQAGRGETQYF	TGTGCCAGCAGCTTCCAAGCGGGGAGAGGAGAGACCCAGTACTTC
TRBJ2-7	TRBV29-1	once	-	CSAKQDGASYEQYF	TGCAGCGCAAAACAGGACGGGGCCTCCTACGAGCAGTACTTC
TRBJ1-1	TRBV7-8	-	-	CASSFRSTNTEAFF	TGTGCCAGCAGCTTTAGGAGTACGAACACTGAAGCTTTCTTT
TRBJ2-1	TRBV19	-	TRBD1	CASSPGQGPYNEQFF	TGTGCCAGTAGTCCTGGACAGGGACCCTACAATGAGCAGTTCTTC
TRBJ1-1	TRBV19	-	-	CASSTYYSQSTEAFF	TGTGCCAGTAGTACGTATTACTCACAGTCCACTGAAGCTTTCTTT
TRBJ2-1	TRBV9	-	TRBD2	CASSFPGLADGEQFF	TGTGCCAGCAGCTTCCCGGGACTAGCCGACGGTGAGCAGTTCTTC
TRBJ1-5	TRBV25-1	-	-	CASSEEGLSQPQHF	TGTGCCAGCAGTGAAGAAGGGCTTAGTCAGCCCCAGCATTTT
TRBJ1-5	TRBV19	-	-	CASRVSGEVQPQHF	TGTGCCAGTAGAGTTTCAGGGGAAGTTCAGCCCCAGCATTTT
TRBJ2-2	TRBV7-9	-	-	CASSLATGSRSGELFF	TGTGCCAGCAGCTTAGCAACCGGTTCCCGTTCCGGGGAGCTGTTTTTT
TRBJ2-3	TRBV9	-	-	CASSDLGYTQYF	TGTGCCAGCAGCGACCTGGGGTATACGCAGTATTTT
TRBJ2-7	TRBV5-6	-	-	CASSLAQGRAEQYF	TGTGCCAGCAGCTTGGCCCAGGGACGGGCCGAGCAGTACTTC
TRBJ1-5	TRBV15	-	-	CATATGGNQPQHF	TGTGCCACTGCAACCGGGGGGAATCAGCCCCAGCATTTT
TRBJ1-2	TRBV11-3	once	-	CASSLANTIGGGSNYGYTF	TGTGCCAGCAGCTTAGCAAATACAATTGGAGGAGGATCTAACTATGGCTACACCTTC
TRBJ1-4	TRBV7-9	-	-	CASSLAGGGEKLFF	TGTGCCAGCAGCTTAGCGGGGGGAGGTGAAAAACTGTTTTTT
TRBJ1-5	TRBV7-2	-	-	CASSLVQGRGNQPQHF	TGTGCCAGCAGCTTAGTTCAGGGAAGGGGCAATCAGCCCCAGCATTTT
TRBJ1-1	TRBV28	once	-	CASRGVLDTEAFF	TGTGCCAGCAGGGGGGTATTGGACACTGAAGCTTTCTTT
TRBJ2-1	TRBV27	-	TRBD1	CASSKYRGRGHNEQFF	TGTGCCAGCAGTAAATACAGGGGGCGAGGTCACAATGAGCAGTTCTTC
TRBJ2-3	TRBV6-4	few	-	CASRPGASESDTQYF	TGTGCCAGCAGACCCGGCGCTAGTGAGTCAGATACGCAGTATTTT
TRBJ1-5	TRBV5-6	-	-	CASSLRGYRQPQHF	TGTGCCAGCAGCTTGCGAGGGTATCGGCAGCCCCAGCATTTT
TRBJ1-3	TRBV27	-	-	CASSLRGPGNTIYF	TGTGCCAGCAGTTTGCGCGGGCCTGGAAACACCATATATTTT
TRBJ2-4	TRBV15	-	TRBD2	CATSRASGGVGKNIQYF	TGTGCCACCAGCAGAGCCTCGGGGGGAGTCGGCAAAAACATTCAGTACTTC
TRBJ2-2	TRBV19	once	-	CASSIREGEELFF	TGTGCCAGTAGTATAAGGGAAGGAGAGGAGCTGTTTTTT
TRBJ2-1	TRBV2	-	TRBD2	CASRASGGYNEQFF	TGTGCCAGCAGGGCTAGCGGGGGGTACAATGAGCAGTTCTTC
TRBJ2-7	TRBV5-8	-	-	CASSLGGLSYEQYF	TGTGCCAGCAGCTTGGGGGGCCTCTCCTACGAGCAGTACTTC
TRBJ1-1	TRBV25-1	-	TRBD1	CASRGGTANTEAFF	TGTGCCAGTCGCGGTGGGACAGCGAACACTGAAGCTTTCTTT
TRBJ1-2	TRBV6-5	-	TRBD1	CASSYSGGDYGYTF	TGTGCCAGCAGTTATTCAGGGGGCGACTATGGCTACACCTTC
TRBJ1-1	TRBV6-4	-	TRBD1	CARGPDRAETEAFF	TGTGCCAGGGGCCCAGACAGGGCTGAGACTGAAGCTTTCTTT
TRBJ2-5	TRBV7-2	-	-	CASSPLSAGGTQYF	TGTGCCAGCAGCCCTCTATCCGCTGGCGGGACCCAGTACTTC
TRBJ1-1	TRBV5-1	-	-	CASSQDRNTEAFF	TGCGCCAGCAGCCAGGACAGGAACACTGAAGCTTTCTTT
TRBJ2-7	TRBV7-2	-	TRBD1	CASSLTGGIYEQYF	TGTGCCAGCAGCTTGACAGGGGGGATCTACGAGCAGTACTTC
TRBJ1-1	TRBV6-6	few	-	CASSYSMQAYTEAFF	TGTGCCAGCAGTTACTCGATGCAGGCATACACTGAAGCTTTCTTT
TRBJ1-2	TRBV27	once	TRBD1	CASSANGRGQALGGYTF	TGTGCCAGCAGTGCCAATGGGAGGGGACAGGCCCTCGGTGGCTACACCTTC
TRBJ1-1	TRBV7-6	-	TRBD1	CASSIQGGVDTEAFF	TGTGCCAGCAGCATACAGGGGGGAGTGGACACTGAAGCTTTCTTT
TRBJ1-3	TRBV6-5	-	-	CASSPTASGNTIYF	TGTGCCAGCAGCCCGACAGCTTCTGGAAACACCATATATTTT